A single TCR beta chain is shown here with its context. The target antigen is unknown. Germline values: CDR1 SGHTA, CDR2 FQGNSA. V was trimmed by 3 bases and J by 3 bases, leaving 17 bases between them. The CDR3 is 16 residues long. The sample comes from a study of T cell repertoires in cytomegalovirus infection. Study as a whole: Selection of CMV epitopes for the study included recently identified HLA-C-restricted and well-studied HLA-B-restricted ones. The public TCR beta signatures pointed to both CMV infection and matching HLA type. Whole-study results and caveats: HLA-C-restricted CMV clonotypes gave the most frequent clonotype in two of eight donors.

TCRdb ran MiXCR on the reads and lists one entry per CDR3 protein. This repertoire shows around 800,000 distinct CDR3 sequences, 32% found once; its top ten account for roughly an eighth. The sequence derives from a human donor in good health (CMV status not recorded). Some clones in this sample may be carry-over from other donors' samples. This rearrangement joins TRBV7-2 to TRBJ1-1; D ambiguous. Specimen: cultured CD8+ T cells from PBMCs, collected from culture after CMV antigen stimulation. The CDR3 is CASSLIRVRVDTEAFF. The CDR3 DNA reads TGTGCCAGCAGCTTGATCCGAGTACGCGTTGACACTGAAGCTTTCTTT. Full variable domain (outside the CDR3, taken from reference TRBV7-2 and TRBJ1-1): GAGVSQSPSNKVTEKGKDVELRCDPISGHTALYWYRQSLGQGLEFLIYFQGNSAPDKSGLPSDRFSAERTGGSVSTLTIQRTQQEDSAVYLCASSLIRVRVDTEAFFGQGTRLTVV.